The T cell receptor beta chain described here comes from a study of T cell changes during pregnancy in multiple sclerosis. The method was immunoSEQ multiplex PCR; TCRdb's version includes in-frame clones alone and lacks a portion of them. The data contain about 36,000 clones, 93% of them seen just once; the ten biggest clones take up approximately 0.38%. V lost 0 bases and J lost 4; bases outside the gene matches: 4. Per the germline V gene, CDR1 is SGDLS and CDR2 is YYNGEE. This CDR3 comprises 16 residues. The sequence derives from a female donor with multiple sclerosis, enrolled in a pregnancy study. The chain is built from TRBV9 and TRBJ2-2; 9 nucleotides align to TRBD2. Sequenced material: CD4+ T cells from peripheral blood mononuclear cells, taken in the first trimester of pregnancy. DNA for the CDR3: TGTGCCAGCAGCGTAGCTGGGCGGGAGGGCACCGGGGAGCTGTTTTTT. Translated, it gives CASSVAGREGTGELFF.